Below are 18 T cell receptor beta chains sequenced from a single sample in a study of graft-versus-host responses after intestinal transplantation. The antigens these receptors bind are not known. Method: immunoSEQ multiplex PCR; TCRdb's copy keeps in-frame clones and lacks some. The sample lists around 69,000 clones, 90% occurring once. Sequenced material: unstimulated CD8+ T cells sorted from spleen or lymph node cells, taken before transplant. The receptor set was obtained from a human donor who was the organ donor for an intestinal transplant.

This chain uses TRBV2 with TRBJ2-2, with TRBD1 identical over 8 bases. Germline trimming cut 2 bases from V and 1 base from J; bases unmatched to any gene: 9. The CDR3 contains 18 residues. Germline CDR1 reads SNHLY; CDR2 reads FYNNEI. In nucleotides, the CDR3 is TGTGCCAGCAGTGAACATGTATGTGGGACAGGGAACACCGGGGAGCTGTTTTTT. This encodes CASSEHVCGTGNTGELFF.

This rearrangement joins TRBV5-1 to TRBJ2-3; 9 bases fit TRBD1. This CDR3 has 16 amino acids. V dropped 4 bases and J dropped 2; count of bases not matched to a gene: 8. The germline V gene has CDR1 SGHRS and CDR2 YFSETQ. The DNA for the CDR3 is TGCGCCAGCAGCCTTGTCGGACAGGGGTCCACAGATACGCAGTATTTT. It specifies CASSLVGQGSTDTQYF. Together with reference TRBV5-1 and TRBJ2-3, the CDR3 gives the full variable domain: KAGVTQTPRYLIKTRGQQVTLSCSPISGHRSVSWYQQTPGQGLQFLFEYFSETQRNKGNFPGRFSGRQFSNSRSEMNVSTLELGDSALYLCASSLVGQGSTDTQYFGPGTRLTVL.

The chain combines TRBV7-6 with TRBJ2-3, with TRBD2 matching over 7 bases. CDR1 and CDR2 (germline): SGHVS, FNYEAQ. V shed 1 base and J 2 bases; nucleotides not matched to a gene: 9. This CDR3 region has 17 residues. The CDR3 DNA reads as TGTGCCAGCAGCTTAGAACCCCCGGGGGGATCCACAGATACGCAGTATTTT. Translating it yields CASSLEPPGGSTDTQYF.

The CDR3 loop is CASSQGHQSNYGYTF. CDR3 bases: TGCGCCAGCAGCCAAGGTCACCAGTCTAACTATGGCTACACCTTC. J is TRBJ1-2 and V is TRBV4-1; D is undetermined. V lost 1 base, J lost 0 bases, and 9 bases lay in between. Germline V gene data show CDR1 as MGHRA and CDR2 as YSYEKL. This CDR3 has 15 amino acids.

This clone turned up a few times. This chain joins TRBV6-1 and TRBJ1-4; D is unresolved. Germline V gene data show CDR1 as MNHNS and CDR2 as SASEGT. CDR3 size: 12 residues. Trimming removed 5 bases from V and 4 bases from J, with 5 bases in between. This chain's CDR3 is CASSPSNEKLFF. DNA of the CDR3: TGTGCCAGCAGTCCCAGTAATGAAAAACTGTTTTTT.

In this sample, this clone turned up once. J is TRBJ2-7 and V is TRBV15; 8 positions match TRBD1. The V gene end was trimmed by 0 bases and the J gene end by 3 bases; junction bases not matched to a gene: 1. The germline CDR1 and CDR2 sequences are LNHNV and YYDKDF (reference sequence). CDR3 length equals 14 residues. Here the CDR3 reads CATSRDDRGYEQYV. In nucleotides, the CDR3 is TGTGCCACCAGCAGAGATGACAGGGGCTACGAGCAGTACGTC.

A single count supports this clone. The genes are TRBV6-1 and TRBJ2-5; D is uncertain. The CDR3 loop spans 16 amino acids. Germline CDR1 and CDR2: MNHNS and SASEGT. The V end lost 2 bases, the J end lost 0 bases, and 13 bases lay between the germline ends. The CDR3 DNA sequence: TGTGCCAGCAGTGAATTGGGTGCGGCAGACCAAGAGACCCAGTACTTC. The encoded protein is CASSELGAADQETQYF.

In DNA form, the CDR3 reads TGTGCCAGCAGTGACCTGGACAGGGGACGACTATCAACTAATGAAAAACTGTTTTTT. It codes for CASSDLDRGRLSTNEKLFF. This chain uses TRBV6-1 with TRBJ1-4, with 9 positions matching TRBD1. Looked up from germline, CDR1 is MNHNS and CDR2 is SASEGT. This CDR3 spans 19 amino acids. The trim removed 3 bases at V and 0 bases at J, leaving 11 bases unmatched.

V usage is TRBV5-1 and J usage is TRBJ2-3, with D perhaps matching TRBD1 (6 bases). The CDR3 extends over 15 amino acids. CDR1 is SGHRS and CDR2 is YFSETQ in the germline V gene. V lost 7 bases, J lost 0 bases, and 15 bases lay in between. For the CDR3, the DNA is TGCGCCAGCGGATGGACAGACACTAGCACAGATACGCAGTATTTT. Protein product: CASGWTDTSTDTQYF.

The chain couples TRBV9 to TRBJ1-6; no definite D call. Between the trimmed V and J ends, which lost 4 bases and 0 bases, there was a span of 11 bases. The CDR3 is 16 amino acids. Per the germline V gene, CDR1 is SGDLS and CDR2 is YYNGEE. The CDR3 nucleotides read TGTGCCAGCAGCACCGAGGAGGGCTCCTATAATTCACCCCTCCACTTT. Encoded protein: CASSTEEGSYNSPLHF.

This chain links TRBV21-1 with TRBJ2-3; TRBD1 was called by the table and not checked on the DNA. TRBV21-1 is deemed a pseudogene. The CDR3 has 19 amino acids. For the CDR3, the DNA is TGTGCCAGCAGAACGACAGGGGGAATAGCAGAGGCCACCACAGATACGCAGTATTTT. Translation: CASRTTGGIAEATTDTQYF.

The gene calls are TRBV4-1 and TRBJ2-5; 8 positions agree with TRBD2. CDR1 is MGHRA and CDR2 is YSYEKL in the germline V gene. Germline trimming cut 6 bases from V and 6 bases from J; bases unmatched to any gene: 6. The CDR3 extends over 13 amino acids. The CDR3 bases are TGCGCCAGCAGTCGGGGGGGGCCGCAGACCCAGTACTTC. It is translated as CASSRGGPQTQYF.

V and J are TRBV4-3 and TRBJ2-3; 10 positions agree with TRBD2. The CDR3 sequence is 18 residues long. The germline V gene has CDR1 LGHNA and CDR2 YSLEER. The trim removed 0 bases at V and 0 bases at J, leaving 6 bases unmatched. The CDR3 here is CASSQESSGGFSTDTQYF. Here the CDR3 DNA reads TGCGCCAGCAGCCAAGAGAGTAGCGGGGGGTTTAGCACAGATACGCAGTATTTT.

This chain links TRBV6-4 with TRBJ2-7, with 8 bases matching TRBD2. The CDR3 has 17 residues. The germline gives CDR1 MRHNA, CDR2 SNTAGT. Here the CDR3 DNA reads TGTGCCAGCATTGACGGTGGCTGGGATAGCGGGGCATGGGAGCAGTACGTC. Protein product: CASIDGGWDSGAWEQYV.

In nucleotides, the CDR3 is TGTGCCAGCAGCTTAATCTCAGGGGGCAAGGGTGAAAAACTGTTTTTT. Translated, it gives CASSLISGGKGEKLFF. V usage is TRBV7-2 and J usage is TRBJ1-4, with 8 bases that match TRBD1. Germline CDR1 and CDR2: SGHTA and FQGNSA. Trimming at V came to 2 bases and at J to 7 bases, leaving 9 bases not matched to a gene. The CDR3 loop spans 16 amino acids.

J is TRBJ2-7 and V is TRBV28, with D possibly being TRBD1 (6 bases). The CDR3 length is 13 residues. The germline gives CDR1 MDHEN, CDR2 SYDVKM. V was cut by 4 bases and J by 4 bases, with 11 bases left in between. The CDR3 loop is CASSSTDSYEQYV. CDR3 sequence (DNA): TGTGCCAGCAGTTCCACGGACAGTTACGAGCAGTACGTC.

This clone was recorded only once. The CDR3: CASSPRDAIYGYTF. The CDR3 DNA follows: TGTGCCAGCAGCCCGCGGGATGCGATATATGGCTACACCTTC. The rearrangement joins TRBV7-9 to TRBJ1-2; D gene unclear. The CDR3 covers 14 residues. Germline CDR1 is SEHNR and CDR2 is FQNEAQ (reference sequence). V was cut by 5 bases and J by 5 bases, with 15 bases left in between.

This chain uses TRBV27 with TRBJ2-7, with 11 bases identical to TRBD2. The CDR3 has 15 amino acids. Germline lookup yields CDR1 MNHEY and CDR2 SMNVEV (reference sequence). The J segment lost 4 bases and the V segment lost 3 bases, leaving 5 bases of the junction unmatched. The CDR3 DNA is TGTGCCAGCAGTTTTCTAGCGGGGGGACTTTACGAGCAGTACGTC. This encodes CASSFLAGGLYEQYV.